This T cell receptor (beta chain) was captured in a study of response to subunit inactivated influenza vaccine. Study-level findings and limits: Few additional T cells are recruited per seasonal influenza vaccination, authors suggested.

TCRdb passed the RT-PCR reads through MiXCR, listing each CDR3 protein once. Of fewer than 600,000 distinct CDR3 sequences in the sample, around 7.7% were seen once. V lost 10 bases and J lost 6, with 18 bases in between. This CDR3 comprises 14 residues. The V gene's germline CDR1 is SEHNR and CDR2 FQNEAQ (reference sequence). Comment on this clonotype: The antigen remains undetermined.

V and J are TRBV7-9 and TRBJ2-2, with D possibly being TRBD1 or TRBD2 (5 bases each). This clonotype originated in a man in his fifties or sixties who received an inactivated influenza vaccine. Material: PBMCs from blood, obtained less than 30 months after vaccination. As DNA, the CDR3 is TGTGCCACCCCGCCCCGTGGGGGTTCCGGGGAGCTGTTTTTT. Encoded protein: CATPPRGGSGELFF.